This is a list of T cell receptor beta chains from one sample in a study of technical replicates of blood from a handful of donors. The assay was immunoSEQ multiplex PCR, and TCRdb's table has in-frame clones only and misses some. The repertoire consists of some 62,000 clones, with around 87% occurring once and the leading ten covering just over 5%. The sample consisted of PBMCs. The receptor source for this set is a human donor in good health. Some clones in this sample may be carry-over from other donors' samples. The CDR3 runs from the conserved cysteine through the conserved F or W. Fields, in order: clone size, V gene, J gene, CDR3 protein. Not all rows give a size; the values are once, few, many and, for expanded clones, a class.

few	TRBV6-4	TRBJ2-1	CASSDSAGGGLNEQFF
-	TRBV7-2	TRBJ2-7	CASSSDSLYEQYF
-	TRBV2	TRBJ2-5	CASTGLGETQYF
-	TRBV23-1	TRBJ1-1	CASSHPQGNTEAFF
-	TRBV2	TRBJ2-5	CASKQWGLDEETQYF
few	TRBV7-9	TRBJ2-1	CASSLTGDNEQFF
-	TRBV15	TRBJ1-2	CATSRGSGNYGYTF
-	TRBV5-1	TRBJ1-6	CASSLAEGQGNSPLHF
once	TRBV5-6	TRBJ1-2	CASSLGLLLQGYGYTF
-	TRBV29-1	TRBJ2-1	CSVNRGLGVYNEQFF
-	TRBV6-5	TRBJ1-1	CASLKPGGLNTEAFF
-	TRBV19	TRBJ1-3	CASSTSQERTIYF
-	TRBV4-3	TRBJ2-7	CASSQGRGVSYEQYF
few	TRBV6-1	TRBJ1-2	CASSELGTGYGYTF
-	TRBV7-3	TRBJ2-7	CASSLTGTRGGEQYF
-	TRBV19	TRBJ1-2	CASSRTPYGYTF
-	TRBV19	TRBJ2-3	CASSIRGTDTQYF
-	TRBV18	TRBJ2-6	CASSAGTAFSGANVLTF
once	TRBV15	TRBJ2-1	CATSRGTGDNEQFF
-	TRBV7-9	TRBJ2-5	CASSSQTGKETQYF
-	TRBV5-4	TRBJ2-7	CASSDPTGGGYEQYF
-	TRBV6-1	TRBJ2-5	CASSTTGALGTQYF
-	TRBV7-2	TRBJ1-2	CASSRGLGGYTF
-	TRBV30	TRBJ1-1	CAWSPRGYTEAFF
-	TRBV6-1	TRBJ1-2	CASSDEWHLDGYTF
-	TRBV10-3	TRBJ1-5	CASGGESNQPQHF
once	TRBV10-3	TRBJ2-7	CAISESTGSSYEQYF
few	TRBV9	TRBJ2-6	CASSVAGQGGSGANVLTF
-	TRBV19	TRBJ1-5	CASSNPGTGGGKGNQPQHF
-	TRBV27	TRBJ1-6	CASSPQEVSSYNSPLHF
-	TRBV30	TRBJ1-2	CAWNAGGGYGYTF
-	TRBV5-6	TRBJ1-4	CASNSFVGATNEKLFF
-	TRBV29-1	TRBJ2-7	CSVDTSGSSGEQYF
-	TRBV6-6	TRBJ1-2	CASSPLRKERGYTF
-	TRBV6-6	TRBJ1-2	CASSYGGGGDYGYTF
-	TRBV10-3	TRBJ2-7	CAITRTGNTYEQYF
few	TRBV1	TRBJ2-7	CTSSQEKTSGNFYEQYF
once	TRBV4-3	TRBJ1-4	CASSQVHRGNEKLFF
-	TRBV4-1	TRBJ1-1	CASSQGPVNTEAFF
-	TRBV6-1	TRBJ2-7	CASRTPGGSYEQYF
-	TRBV29-1	TRBJ1-2	CSVVRDRGSGYTF
few	TRBV5-4	TRBJ1-3	CASSRDTSSGNTIYF
-	TRBV4-1	TRBJ2-7	CASSRTGGDSYEQYF
-	TRBV6-1	TRBJ2-1	CASSPGLAGYNEQFF
-	TRBV2	TRBJ2-3	CASSERVVGVRDTQYF
-	TRBV29-1	TRBJ2-3	CSASHGTGGPDTQYF